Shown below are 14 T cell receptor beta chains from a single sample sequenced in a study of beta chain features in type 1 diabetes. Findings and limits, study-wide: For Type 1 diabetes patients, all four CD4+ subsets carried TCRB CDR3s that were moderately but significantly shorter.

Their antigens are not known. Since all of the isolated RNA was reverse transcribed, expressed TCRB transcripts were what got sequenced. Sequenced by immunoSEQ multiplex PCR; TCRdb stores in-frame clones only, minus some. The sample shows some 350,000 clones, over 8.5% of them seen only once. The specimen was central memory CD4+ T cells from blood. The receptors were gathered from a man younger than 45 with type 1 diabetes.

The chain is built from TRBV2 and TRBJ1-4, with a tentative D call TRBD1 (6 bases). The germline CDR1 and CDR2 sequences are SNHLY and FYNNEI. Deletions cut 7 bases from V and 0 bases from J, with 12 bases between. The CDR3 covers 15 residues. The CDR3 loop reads CASTTRGATNEKLFF. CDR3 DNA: TGTGCCAGCACGACCAGGGGTGCAACTAATGAAAAACTGTTTTTT.

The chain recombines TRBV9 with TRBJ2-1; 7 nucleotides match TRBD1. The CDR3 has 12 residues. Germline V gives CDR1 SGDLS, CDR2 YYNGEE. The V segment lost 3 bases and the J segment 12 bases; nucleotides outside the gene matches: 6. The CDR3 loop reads CASSGRQGGQFF. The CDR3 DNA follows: TGTGCCAGCAGCGGCCGACAGGGCGGGCAGTTCTTC.

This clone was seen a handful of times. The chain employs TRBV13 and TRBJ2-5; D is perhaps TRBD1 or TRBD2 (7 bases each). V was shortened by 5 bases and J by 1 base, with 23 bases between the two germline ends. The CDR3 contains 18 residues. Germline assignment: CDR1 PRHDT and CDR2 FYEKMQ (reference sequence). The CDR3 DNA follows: TGTGCCAGCAGCCAGCTCCAGGGGGGGTCCCCGGGCCAAGAGACCCAGTACTTC. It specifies CASSQLQGGSPGQETQYF.

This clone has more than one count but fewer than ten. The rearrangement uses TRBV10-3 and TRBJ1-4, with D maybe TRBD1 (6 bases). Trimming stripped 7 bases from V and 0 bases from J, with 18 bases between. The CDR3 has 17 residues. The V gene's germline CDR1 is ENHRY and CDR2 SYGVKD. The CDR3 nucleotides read TGTGCCATCAAGGCGGAACAGGGAGATGCAACTAATGAAAAACTGTTTTTT. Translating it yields CAIKAEQGDATNEKLFF.

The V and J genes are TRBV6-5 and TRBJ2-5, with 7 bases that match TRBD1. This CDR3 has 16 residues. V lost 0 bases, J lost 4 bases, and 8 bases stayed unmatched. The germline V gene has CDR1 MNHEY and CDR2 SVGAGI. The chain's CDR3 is CASSYSTPQGLETQYF. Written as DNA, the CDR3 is TGTGCCAGCAGTTACTCCACCCCACAGGGGTTAGAGACCCAGTACTTC.

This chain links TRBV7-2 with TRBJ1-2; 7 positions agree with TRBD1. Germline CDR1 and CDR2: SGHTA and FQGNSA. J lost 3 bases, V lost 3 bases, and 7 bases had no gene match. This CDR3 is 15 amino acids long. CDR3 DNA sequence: TGTGCCAGCAGCTTGACAGGGCCCCTCGACTATGGCTACACCTTC. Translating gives CASSLTGPLDYGYTF. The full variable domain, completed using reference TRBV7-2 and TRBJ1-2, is GAGVSQSPSNKVTEKGKDVELRCDPISGHTALYWYRQSLGQGLEFLIYFQGNSAPDKSGLPSDRFSAERTGGSVSTLTIQRTQQEDSAVYLCASSLTGPLDYGYTFGSGTRLTVV.

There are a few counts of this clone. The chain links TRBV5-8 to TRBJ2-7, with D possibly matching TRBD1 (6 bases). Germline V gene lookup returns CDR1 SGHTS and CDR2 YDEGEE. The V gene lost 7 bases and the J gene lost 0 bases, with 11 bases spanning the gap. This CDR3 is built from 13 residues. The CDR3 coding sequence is TGTGCCAGCTCAGACAGGAACTCCTACGAGCAGTACTTC. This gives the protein CASSDRNSYEQYF. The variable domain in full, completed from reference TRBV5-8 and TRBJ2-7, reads EAGVTQSPTHLIKTRGQQATLRCSPISGHTSVYWYQQALGLGLQFLLWYDEGEERNRGNFPPRFSGRQFPNYSSELNVNALELEDSALYLCASSDRNSYEQYFGPGTRLTVT.

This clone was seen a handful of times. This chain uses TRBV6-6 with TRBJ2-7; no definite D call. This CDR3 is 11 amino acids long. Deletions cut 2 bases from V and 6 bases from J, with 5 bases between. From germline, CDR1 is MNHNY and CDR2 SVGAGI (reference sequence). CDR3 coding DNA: TGTGCCAGCAGTTACGATCGCGAGCAGTACTTC. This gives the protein CASSYDREQYF.

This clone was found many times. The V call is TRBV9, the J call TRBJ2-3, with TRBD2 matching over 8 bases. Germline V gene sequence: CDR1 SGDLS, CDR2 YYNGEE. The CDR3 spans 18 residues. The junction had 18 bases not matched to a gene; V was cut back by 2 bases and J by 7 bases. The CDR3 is CASSVASTSGLQGNTQYF. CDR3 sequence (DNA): TGTGCCAGCAGCGTCGCGAGCACTAGCGGCCTCCAAGGGAATACGCAGTATTTT.

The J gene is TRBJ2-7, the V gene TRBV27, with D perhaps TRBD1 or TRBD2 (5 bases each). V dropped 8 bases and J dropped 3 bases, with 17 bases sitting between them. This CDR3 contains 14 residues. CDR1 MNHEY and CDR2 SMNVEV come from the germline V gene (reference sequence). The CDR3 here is CASGRGTTFYEQYF. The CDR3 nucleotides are TGTGCCAGCGGCCGGGGCACGACCTTCTACGAGCAGTACTTC.

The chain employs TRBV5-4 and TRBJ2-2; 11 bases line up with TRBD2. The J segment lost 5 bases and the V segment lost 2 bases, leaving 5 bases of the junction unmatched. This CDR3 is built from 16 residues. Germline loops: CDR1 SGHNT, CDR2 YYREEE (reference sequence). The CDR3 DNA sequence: TGTGCCAGCAGCTTAGGACTAGCGGGTATGACCGGGGAGCTGTTTTTT. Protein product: CASSLGLAGMTGELFF.

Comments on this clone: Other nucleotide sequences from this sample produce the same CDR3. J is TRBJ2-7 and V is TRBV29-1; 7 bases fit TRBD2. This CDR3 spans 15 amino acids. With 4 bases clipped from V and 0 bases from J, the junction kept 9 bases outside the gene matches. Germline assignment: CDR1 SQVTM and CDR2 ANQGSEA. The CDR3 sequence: CSVGGNGGFSYEQYF. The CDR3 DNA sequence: TGCAGCGTTGGAGGGAACGGGGGGTTCTCCTACGAGCAGTACTTC.

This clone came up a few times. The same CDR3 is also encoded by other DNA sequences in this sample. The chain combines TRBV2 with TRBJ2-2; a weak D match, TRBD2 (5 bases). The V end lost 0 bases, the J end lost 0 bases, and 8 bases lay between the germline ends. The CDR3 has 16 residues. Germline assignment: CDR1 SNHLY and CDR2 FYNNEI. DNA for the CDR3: TGTGCCAGCAGTGAAGCCAGCGGCCCGAACACCGGGGAGCTGTTTTTT. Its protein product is CASSEASGPNTGELFF.

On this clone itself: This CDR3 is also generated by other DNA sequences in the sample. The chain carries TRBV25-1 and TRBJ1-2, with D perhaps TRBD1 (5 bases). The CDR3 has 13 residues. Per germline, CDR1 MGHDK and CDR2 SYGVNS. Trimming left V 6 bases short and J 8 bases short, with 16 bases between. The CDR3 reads CASSSQGLGGYTF. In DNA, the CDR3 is TGTGCCAGCAGCTCTCAGGGATTGGGGGGCTACACCTTC.